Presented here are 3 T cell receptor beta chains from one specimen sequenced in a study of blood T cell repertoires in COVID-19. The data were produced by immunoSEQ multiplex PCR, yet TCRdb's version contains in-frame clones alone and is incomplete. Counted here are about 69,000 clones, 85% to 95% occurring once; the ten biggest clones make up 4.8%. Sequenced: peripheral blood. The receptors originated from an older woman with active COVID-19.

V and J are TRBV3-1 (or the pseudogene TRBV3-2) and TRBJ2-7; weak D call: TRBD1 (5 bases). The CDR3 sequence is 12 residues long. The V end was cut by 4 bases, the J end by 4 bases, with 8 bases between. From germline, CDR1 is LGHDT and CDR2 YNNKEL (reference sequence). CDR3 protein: CASSRQGYEQYF. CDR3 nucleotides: TGTGCCAGCAGCCGTCAGGGATACGAGCAGTACTTC.

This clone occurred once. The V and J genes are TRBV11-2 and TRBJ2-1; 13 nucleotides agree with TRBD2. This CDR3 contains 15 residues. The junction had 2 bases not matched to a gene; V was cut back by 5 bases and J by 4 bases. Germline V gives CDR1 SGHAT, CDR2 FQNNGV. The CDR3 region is CASSRTSGSYNEQFF. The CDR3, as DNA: TGTGCCAGCAGCCGGACTAGCGGGAGTTACAATGAGCAGTTCTTC.

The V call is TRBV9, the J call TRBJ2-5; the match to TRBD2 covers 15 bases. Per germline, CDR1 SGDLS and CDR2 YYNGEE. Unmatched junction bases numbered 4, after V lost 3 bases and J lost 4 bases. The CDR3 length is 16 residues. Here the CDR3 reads CASSAPGLAGGETQYF. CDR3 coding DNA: TGTGCCAGCAGCGCCCCGGGACTAGCGGGAGGAGAGACCCAGTACTTC.